The 32 T cell receptor beta chains below were found in one sample sequenced in a study of identical twins. TCRdb called the 5' RACE reads again in MiXCR, with one record for every CDR3 protein. The sample lists a few hundred thousand distinct CDR3 sequences, approximately 8.5% occurring once. These data were also reused for a study on yellow fever vaccine responses in identical twins.

The specimen sequenced was memory (CD45RO+) T cells sorted from blood. These receptors all come from a woman in her late teens or twenties in good health.

This clonotype was counted ten times or more. This rearrangement joins TRBV5-1 to TRBJ2-1, with TRBD2 as a possible D gene (6 bases). This CDR3 region has 16 residues. Trimming shortened V by 0 bases and J by 0 bases, and 10 bases separated the two germline ends. Germline V gene lookup returns CDR1 SGHRS and CDR2 YFSETQ. CDR3 sequence (DNA): TGCGCCAGCAGCTTGGAGGGGACTCGCTCCTACAATGAGCAGTTCTTC. Residues: CASSLEGTRSYNEQFF.

Many counts were recorded for this clonotype. The chain joins TRBV25-1 to TRBJ1-6; 9 nucleotides line up with TRBD1. Germline V CDR1 and CDR2: MGHDK, SYGVNS. The V gene end was trimmed by 5 bases and the J gene end by 9 bases; junction bases not matched to a gene: 5. The CDR3 totals 14 residues. The CDR3: CASSMGQGFSPLHF. The DNA of the CDR3 is TGTGCCAGCAGTATGGGACAGGGATTTTCACCCCTCCACTTT.

In this sample, this clonotype turned up many times. The chain has TRBV5-1 and TRBJ2-3, with 10 nucleotides matching TRBD1. This CDR3 has 16 amino acids. The trim removed 4 bases at V and 4 bases at J, leaving 9 bases unmatched. Germline V CDR1 and CDR2: SGHRS, YFSETQ. CDR3 loop: CASSGTGTGVADTQYF. The CDR3 bases are TGCGCCAGCAGCGGAACCGGGACAGGGGTAGCAGATACGCAGTATTTT.

In its sample, this clonotype was seen many times. The rearrangement links TRBV7-9 to TRBJ1-1; D possibly corresponds to TRBD1 (5 bases). CDR1 is SEHNR, CDR2 FQNEAQ, per germline (reference sequence). The CDR3 has 16 amino acids. The germline V and J ends were trimmed by 3 bases and 1 base, with 15 bases remaining between them. The DNA for the CDR3 is TGTGCCAGCAGCTTTGGACAACTTACAAAGAACACTGAAGCTTTCTTT. It encodes CASSFGQLTKNTEAFF. Together with reference TRBV7-9 and TRBJ1-1, the CDR3 gives the full variable domain: DTGVSQNPRHKITKRGQNVTFRCDPISEHNRLYWYRQTLGQGPEFLTYFQNEAQLEKSRLLSDRFSAERPKGSFSTLEIQRTEQGDSAMYLCASSFGQLTKNTEAFFGQGTRLTVV.

The rearrangement uses TRBV12-3 or TRBV12-4 and TRBJ2-2; the D call may be TRBD1 or TRBD2 (5 bases each). V lost 5 bases to trimming and J lost 5 bases, with 12 bases between them. CDR3 length equals 14 residues. The CDR3, as DNA: TGTGCCAGCAGTCCCGGGGCTTGGACCGGGGAGCTGTTTTTT. This codes for CASSPGAWTGELFF.

The rearrangement joins TRBV28 to TRBJ1-1; D gene ambiguous. This CDR3 comprises 16 residues. Trimming stripped 9 bases from V and 2 bases from J, with 22 bases between. Germline V CDR1 and CDR2: MDHEN, SYDVKM. The CDR3 DNA reads as TGTGCCAGTGACGCAATCGTGCCAGAGCTTAACACTGAAGCTTTCTTT. This sequence encodes CASDAIVPELNTEAFF.

The chain uses TRBV25-1 and TRBJ2-7; D uncertain. Per germline, CDR1 MGHDK and CDR2 SYGVNS. The V gene lost 2 bases and the J gene lost 3 bases, with 14 bases spanning the gap. The CDR3 extends over 15 amino acids. This CDR3 reads CASSEGHPYYYEQYF. CDR3 sequence (DNA): TGTGCCAGCAGTGAAGGGCACCCTTACTACTACGAGCAGTACTTC.

This clonotype was seen ten or more times. V is TRBV5-6 and J is TRBJ2-1, with D possibly being TRBD1 or TRBD2 (5 bases each). Per germline, CDR1 SGHDT and CDR2 YYEEEE. The V end was cut by 4 bases, the J end by 3 bases, with 17 bases between. This CDR3 has 16 amino acids. The chain's CDR3 is CASSASGTILYNEQFF. As DNA, the CDR3 is TGTGCCAGCAGCGCGTCCGGGACGATCCTCTACAATGAGCAGTTCTTC.

This clonotype was picked up many times. The V and J genes are TRBV12-3 or TRBV12-4 and TRBJ2-7, with D maybe TRBD2 (6 bases). The CDR3 covers 12 residues. V lost 6 bases, J lost 2 bases, and 8 bases lay in between. DNA for the CDR3: TGTGCCAGCAGGGCGGGAACCTACGAGCAGTACTTC. It specifies CASRAGTYEQYF.

This clonotype was observed many times. This chain joins TRBV3-1 and TRBJ1-2; D unclear. The V and J ends lost 0 bases and 7 bases respectively, with 18 bases between them. CDR1 and CDR2 from the germline V gene are LGHDT and YNNKEL (reference sequence). The length of the CDR3 is 16 residues. The CDR3 sequence: CASSQDLVKGTRGYTF. CDR3 nucleotide sequence: TGTGCCAGCAGCCAAGATCTTGTTAAGGGTACTCGTGGCTACACCTTC.

The rearrangement joins TRBV7-9 to TRBJ2-1, with D possibly called TRBD1 or TRBD2 (6 bases each). The ends were cut back, 2 bases at V and 10 bases at J, with 18 bases in the middle. Germline CDR1 SEHNR, CDR2 FQNEAQ (reference sequence). The CDR3 contains 15 residues. The CDR3 reads CASSLLSAGGGEQFF. The CDR3 DNA follows: TGTGCCAGCAGCTTACTATCCGCCGGGGGCGGGGAGCAGTTCTTC.

As to this clonotype: At one boundary the junction diverges from the germline segment, which might be a read error. The gene calls are TRBV18 and TRBJ1-4, with no clear D. Germline assignment: CDR1 KGHSH and CDR2 LQKENI. The CDR3 runs to 14 residues. The CDR3 DNA reads as TGTGCCAGTTCACGGTCAGCAGTAAATGAAAAACTGTTTTTT. It yields the protein CASSRSAVNEKLFF.

DNA of the CDR3: TGTGCCAGCAACTCGGACGGAAACACTGAAGCTTTCTTT. As protein: CASNSDGNTEAFF. The J gene is TRBJ1-1, the V gene TRBV2; unclear D gene. The V end lost 7 bases, the J end lost 2 bases, and 11 bases lay between the germline ends. There are 13 residues in the CDR3. CDR1 and CDR2 from the germline V gene are SNHLY and FYNNEI. The full variable domain, its missing parts supplied by reference TRBV2 and TRBJ1-1, is EPEVTQTPSHQVTQMGQEVILRCVPISNHLYFYWYRQILGQKVEFLVSFYNNEISEKSEIFDDQFSVERPDGSNFTLKIRSTKLEDSAMYFCASNSDGNTEAFFGQGTRLTVV.

As DNA, the CDR3 is TGTGCCAGCAGTCAGAACGACAGGAACACTGAAGCTTTCTTT. Translating gives CASSQNDRNTEAFF. This chain uses TRBV28 with TRBJ1-1, with a weak D call TRBD1 (5 bases). Germline CDR1 reads MDHEN; CDR2 reads SYDVKM. The V and J ends lost 5 bases and 1 base respectively, with 11 bases between them. The CDR3 extends over 14 amino acids.

This rearrangement joins TRBV27 to TRBJ1-2; 8 bases line up with TRBD1. V shed 0 bases, J shed 4 bases, and the junction held 1 base outside the gene matches. This CDR3 region has 14 residues. CDR1 and CDR2 (germline): MNHEY, SMNVEV (reference sequence). The CDR3 region is CASSLSDRGYGYTF. DNA of the CDR3: TGTGCCAGCAGTTTATCCGACAGGGGCTATGGCTACACCTTC.

The sample holds many counts of this clonotype. This chain joins TRBV11-2 and TRBJ2-3, with TRBD2 identical over 10 bases. The CDR3 has 16 amino acids. Germline CDR1 reads SGHAT; CDR2 reads FQNNGV. The ends lost 3 bases at V and 3 bases at J; junction bases unmatched: 6. Written as DNA, the CDR3 is TGTGCCAGCAGCTTCCTAGCGGGAGCGGGGACAGATACGCAGTATTTT. It encodes CASSFLAGAGTDTQYF.

This clonotype was counted a few times. The rearrangement uses TRBV27 and TRBJ2-3, with D unresolved. V dropped 3 bases and J dropped 5 bases, with 12 bases sitting between them. Germline V CDR1 and CDR2: MNHEY, SMNVEV (reference sequence). The CDR3 is 14 residues long. As DNA, the CDR3 is TGTGCCAGCAGTTTGGGCCAAACCGGAGATACGCAGTATTTT. It specifies CASSLGQTGDTQYF.

At least ten counts were recorded for this clonotype. V is TRBV12-3 or TRBV12-4 and J is TRBJ1-5; no reliable D call. Deletions cut 0 bases from V and 0 bases from J, with 6 bases between. This CDR3 has 15 residues. This CDR3 reads CASSLARYSNQPQHF. The CDR3 DNA reads as TGTGCCAGCAGTTTAGCTCGTTATAGCAATCAGCCCCAGCATTTT.

In this sample, this clonotype turned up many times. The V gene is TRBV5-1, the J gene TRBJ2-7, with no clear D. From germline, CDR1 is SGHRS and CDR2 YFSETQ. The CDR3 is 13 amino acids. The ends were cut back, 10 bases at V and 5 bases at J, with 19 bases in the middle. The CDR3 bases are TGCGCCCCAAAATGGGTTTCTTTCCACGAGCAGTACGTC. This codes for CAPKWVSFHEQYV.

The J gene is TRBJ1-2, the V gene TRBV29-1; TRBD1 matches 10 bases. The ends lost 4 bases at V and 2 bases at J; junction bases unmatched: 4. From germline, CDR1 is SQVTM and CDR2 ANQGSEA. The CDR3 runs 14 residues. The CDR3 region is CSVVRDRGNYGYTF. The CDR3 nucleotides read TGCAGCGTTGTAAGGGACAGGGGAAACTATGGCTACACCTTC.

This clonotype was counted ten times or more. The chain uses TRBV20-1 and TRBJ2-7; 7 bases align to TRBD1. V lost 1 base and J lost 0; bases outside the gene matches: 6. Germline V gene lookup returns CDR1 DFQATT and CDR2 SNEGSKA (reference sequence). The CDR3 is 15 amino acids. The CDR3 sequence is CSARGGPGGSYEQYF. In DNA form, the CDR3 reads TGCAGTGCTAGAGGTGGGCCAGGGGGCTCCTACGAGCAGTACTTC.

This clonotype came up many times. The chain joins TRBV18 to TRBJ1-4, with 7 bases fitting TRBD1. After removal of 5 bases from V and 4 bases from J, the junction contained 7 bases not matched to a gene. Germline CDR1 reads KGHSH; CDR2 reads LQKENI. This CDR3 comprises 15 residues. The CDR3 loop reads CASSTGQPNNEKLFF. CDR3 in DNA: TGTGCCAGCTCAACGGGACAGCCAAATAATGAAAAACTGTTTTTT.

This clonotype has a count of ten or more. V usage is TRBV14 and J usage is TRBJ2-2, with D possibly matching TRBD1 (6 bases). The V end lost 4 bases, the J end lost 6 bases, and 9 bases lay between the germline ends. This CDR3 has 13 amino acids. Germline assignment: CDR1 SGHDN and CDR2 FVKESK. Written as DNA, the CDR3 is TGTGCCAGCAGCCCCTGGACAGCCGGGGAGCTGTTTTTT. Its translation is CASSPWTAGELFF.

This clonotype showed up many times. The chain combines TRBV5-1 with TRBJ2-1, with 9 nucleotides matching TRBD2. Germline V lookup: CDR1 SGHRS, CDR2 YFSETQ. Unmatched junction bases numbered 3, after V lost 1 base and J lost 4 bases. The CDR3 is 15 amino acids. The CDR3 coding sequence is TGCGCCAGCAGCTTGACTAGCGGGCTTTACAATGAGCAGTTCTTC. Translation: CASSLTSGLYNEQFF.

This clonotype has a handful of counts. This chain connects TRBV9 to TRBJ2-5; 7 bases are a match to TRBD2. CDR3 length: 15 residues. Losses at the gene ends were 4 bases for V and 7 bases for J; bases not matched to a gene: 13. CDR1 is SGDLS and CDR2 is YYNGEE in the germline V gene. The CDR3 DNA sequence: TGTGCCAGCAGCACTGGGACTACCGGGGTTGTGACCCAGTACTTC. This encodes CASSTGTTGVVTQYF.

This chain links TRBV16 with TRBJ1-5; TRBD1 aligns across 7 bases. The CDR3 runs to 17 residues. Germline-derived CDR1 and CDR2 are KGHSY and FQNENV. J lost 0 bases, V lost 2 bases, and 7 bases had no gene match. CDR3 nucleotides: TGTGCCAGCAGCCAACGACAGGGCCTCTATAGCAATCAGCCCCAGCATTTT. Protein sequence: CASSQRQGLYSNQPQHF.

The rearrangement uses TRBV7-3 and TRBJ2-3; the D gene is possibly TRBD1 (5 bases). Germline CDR1 reads SGHTA; CDR2 reads FQGTGA. V was clipped by 3 bases and J by 6 bases, with 16 bases between them. The CDR3 length is 15 residues. CDR3 bases: TGTGCCAGCAGCTTGTCCCAGGGTCAGCCGGATACGCAGTATTTT. Protein sequence: CASSLSQGQPDTQYF.

At least ten counts were recorded for this clonotype. The chain joins TRBV24-1 to TRBJ1-2, with D possibly matching TRBD1 (5 bases). Per the germline V gene, CDR1 is KGHDR and CDR2 is SFDVKD. This CDR3 has 14 amino acids. V gave up 1 base and J gave up 7 bases, with 12 bases separating them. The CDR3 DNA follows: TGTGCCACCAGTGATTTTGGGCAGGGTGGTGGCTACACCTTC. This encodes CATSDFGQGGGYTF.

The J gene is TRBJ1-6, the V gene TRBV28, with a tentative D call TRBD1 (6 bases). Germline-derived CDR1 and CDR2 are MDHEN and SYDVKM. Trimming removed 3 bases at V and 7 bases at J, with 16 bases between. The CDR3 has 16 amino acids. The CDR3 protein is CASSFPVRGWNSPLHF. The CDR3 nucleotides read TGTGCCAGCAGTTTCCCCGTGAGGGGGTGGAATTCACCCCTCCACTTT.

This clonotype was counted only a few times. The rearrangement joins TRBV20-1 to TRBJ1-1, with 8 bases fitting TRBD1. The CDR3 totals 15 residues. Germline assignment: CDR1 DFQATT and CDR2 SNEGSKA (reference sequence). With 6 bases clipped from V and 1 base from J, the junction kept 10 bases outside the gene matches. The CDR3 DNA follows: TGCAGTGCCCGATCGGCGGGACAGGCGAACACTGAAGCTTTCTTT. It translates to CSARSAGQANTEAFF.

This clonotype was observed many times. The V call is TRBV27, the J call TRBJ2-3; 13 nucleotides agree with TRBD2. CDR1 is MNHEY, CDR2 SMNVEV, per germline (reference sequence). This CDR3 has 16 residues. The trim removed 5 bases at V and 2 bases at J, leaving 4 bases unmatched. The CDR3 DNA reads TGTGCCAGCAGTCTACTAGCGGGGGGGATCACAGATACGCAGTATTTT. Translation: CASSLLAGGITDTQYF.

This clonotype was counted between two and nine times. This chain connects TRBV20-1 to TRBJ2-7; 7 bases line up with TRBD1. The CDR3 has 11 amino acids. V shed 5 bases and J 6 bases; nucleotides not matched to a gene: 4. Germline assignment: CDR1 DFQATT and CDR2 SNEGSKA (reference sequence). The CDR3 protein is CSALDRLEQYV. DNA of the CDR3: TGCAGTGCTTTGGACAGGCTCGAGCAGTACGTC.